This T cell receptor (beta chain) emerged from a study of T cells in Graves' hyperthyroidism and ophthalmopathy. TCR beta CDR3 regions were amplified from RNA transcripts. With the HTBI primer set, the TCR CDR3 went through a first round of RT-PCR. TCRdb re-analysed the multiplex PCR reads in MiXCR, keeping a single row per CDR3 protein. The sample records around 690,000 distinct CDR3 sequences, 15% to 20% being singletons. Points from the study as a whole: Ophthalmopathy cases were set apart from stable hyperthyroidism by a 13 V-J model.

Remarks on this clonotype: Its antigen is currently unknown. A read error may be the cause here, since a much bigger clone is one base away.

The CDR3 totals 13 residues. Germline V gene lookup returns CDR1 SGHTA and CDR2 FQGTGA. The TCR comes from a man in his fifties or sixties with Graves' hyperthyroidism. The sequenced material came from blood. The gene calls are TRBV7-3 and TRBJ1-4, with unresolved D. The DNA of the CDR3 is TGTGCCAGCAGCTCCGGCCGTGCGGAAAGACTGTTTTTT. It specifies CASSSGRAERLFF.